This T cell receptor beta chain was captured by sequencing in a study of T-cell memory formation after mild COVID-19. The CDR3 contains 15 residues. Trimming pared 3 bases from V and 4 bases from J, leaving 12 bases between. The V gene's germline CDR1 is SGHTA and CDR2 FQGNSA. This clonotype appeared a few times. Using its own MiXCR run on the 5' RACE reads, TCRdb lists one record per CDR3 protein. The sample has about half a million distinct CDR3 sequences; 18% are singletons. Material: PBMCs or a T cell subset sorted from them (not recorded which). This sequence originates from an adult woman who had mild COVID-19 (a few samples of this study predate the infection). Cell type and time point are not known. The rearrangement uses TRBV7-2 and TRBJ1-4; weak D call: TRBD1 (5 bases). CDR3 loop: CASSFLGDGNEKLFF. The CDR3 DNA is TGTGCCAGCAGCTTCCTCGGGGACGGTAATGAAAAACTGTTTTTT. Supplemented by reference TRBV7-2 and TRBJ1-4, the full variable domain reads GAGVSQSPSNKVTEKGKDVELRCDPISGHTALYWYRQSLGQGLEFLIYFQGNSAPDKSGLPSDRFSAERTGGSVSTLTIQRTQQEDSAVYLCASSFLGDGNEKLFFGSGTQLSVL.